The 14 T cell receptor beta chains given below trace back to one sample, sequenced in a study of PD-1 blockade in classical Hodgkin lymphoma. Using immunoSEQ multiplex PCR, the repertoire was profiled, and TCRdb retains in-frame clones only, with some absent. The sample lists roughly 150,000 clones, less than 80% occurring once. Each of the patients experienced relapse following autologous stem cell transplantation, and their brentuximab vedotin exposure differed. Material: peripheral blood mononuclear cells (PBMCs), obtained before the second cycle of nivolumab. These TCRs come from a human donor with classical Hodgkin lymphoma.

The rearrangement uses TRBV4-1 and TRBJ2-5; possible D gene TRBD1, 6 bases. V lost 3 bases and J 2 bases, leaving 13 bases between the germline ends. The germline gives CDR1 MGHRA, CDR2 YSYEKL. The CDR3 length is 15 residues. CDR3 amino acids: CASSHLRTAQETQYF. CDR3 sequence (DNA): TGCGCCAGCAGCCATTTACGGACAGCACAAGAGACCCAGTACTTC.

The chain uses TRBV5-1 and TRBJ2-1, with TRBD2 matching 14 bases. The V and J ends lost 4 bases and 7 bases, in that order; junction bases with no gene match: 7. This CDR3 has 16 amino acids. Germline CDR1 is SGHRS and CDR2 is YFSETQ. The CDR3 loop is CASSETSGRASNEQFF. The DNA for the CDR3 is TGCGCCAGCAGCGAGACTAGCGGGAGGGCGTCGAATGAGCAGTTCTTC.

This chain links TRBV10-3 with TRBJ1-2, with TRBD1 matching 7 bases. Germline V gene lookup returns CDR1 ENHRY and CDR2 SYGVKD. V was pared by 10 bases and J by 8 bases, with 7 bases of the junction left unmatched. This CDR3 contains 11 residues. The CDR3 bases are TGTGCCAGGGGGACAGTCGGGGGCTACACCTTC. As protein: CARGTVGGYTF.

This rearrangement joins TRBV10-3 to TRBJ2-7; TRBD1 aligns across 10 bases. V dropped 3 bases and J dropped 6; count of bases not matched to a gene: 11. This CDR3 has 16 residues. The germline gives CDR1 ENHRY, CDR2 SYGVKD. CDR3 region: CAISDGLRDRGGEQYF. As DNA, the CDR3 is TGTGCCATCAGTGACGGGCTCCGGGACAGGGGAGGCGAGCAGTACTTC.

This chain joins TRBV14 and TRBJ2-3; 8 bases fit TRBD2. Germline V gives CDR1 SGHDN, CDR2 FVKESK. J was trimmed by 3 bases and V by 0 bases; bases with no gene match: 5. The CDR3 contains 16 residues. The CDR3 DNA is TGTGCCAGCAGCCAAGACCGAGCGGGAGTAACAGATACGCAGTATTTT. Its protein is CASSQDRAGVTDTQYF.

This chain joins TRBV11-2 and TRBJ1-2, with D unresolved. The V gene's germline CDR1 is SGHAT and CDR2 FQNNGV. The V and J ends lost 1 base and 4 bases respectively, with 7 bases between them. CDR3 length: 13 amino acids. The chain's CDR3 is CASSLGRGYGYTF. The CDR3 DNA reads as TGTGCCAGCAGCTTAGGCAGAGGCTATGGCTACACCTTC.

This clone was seen many times. The gene calls are TRBV5-6 and TRBJ2-7; TRBD1 matches 8 bases. J lost 1 base, V lost 6 bases, and 12 bases had no gene match. The CDR3 is 16 amino acids. Per germline, CDR1 SGHDT and CDR2 YYEEEE. The CDR3 coding sequence is TGTGCCAGCAAATCGTGGAGGGGGACAGGATCCTACGAGCAGTACTTC. It encodes CASKSWRGTGSYEQYF.

The chain is built from TRBV11-2 and TRBJ1-5; a possible D gene is TRBD1 (6 bases). Germline CDR1 reads SGHAT; CDR2 reads FQNNGV. Between the trimmed V and J ends, which lost 8 bases and 3 bases, there was a span of 11 bases. The CDR3 runs 13 residues. This CDR3 is CASGRDTNQPQHF. CDR3 bases: TGTGCCAGCGGACGGGACACCAATCAGCCCCAGCATTTT.

CDR3 sequence (DNA): TGTGCCAGCAGCTCGATACTAGCGGGGCCCCCCATGGGTACGCAGTATTTT. Amino acid sequence: CASSSILAGPPMGTQYF. V usage is TRBV7-9 and J usage is TRBJ2-3, with 10 bases lining up with TRBD2. After removal of 4 bases from V and 8 bases from J, the junction contained 15 bases not matched to a gene. The CDR3 length is 17 residues. CDR1 is SEHNR and CDR2 is FQNEAQ in the germline V gene (reference sequence). The variable domain in full, with the rest retrieved from reference TRBV7-9 and TRBJ2-3, is DTGVSQNPRHKITKRGQNVTFRCDPISEHNRLYWYRQTLGQGPEFLTYFQNEAQLEKSRLLSDRFSAERPKGSFSTLEIQRTEQGDSAMYLCASSSILAGPPMGTQYFGPGTRLTVL.

V and J are TRBV7-6 and TRBJ2-3; the D gene is possibly TRBD2 (6 bases). V was pared by 0 bases and J by 4 bases, with 14 bases between. This CDR3 has 16 amino acids. Germline V gene sequence: CDR1 SGHVS, CDR2 FNYEAQ. CDR3 residues: CASSLAGRGRPDTQYF. The CDR3 nucleotides read TGTGCCAGCAGCTTAGCCGGGAGAGGGCGGCCAGATACGCAGTATTTT.

This clone was seen just once. V and J are TRBV9 and TRBJ2-1; TRBD2 matches at 10 bases. The germline gives CDR1 SGDLS, CDR2 YYNGEE. This CDR3 is 18 amino acids long. V lost 0 bases to trimming and J lost 1 base; unmatched junction nucleotides: 7. CDR3 residues: CASSVERAGGPSYNEQFF. The CDR3 nucleotides read TGTGCCAGCAGCGTAGAGAGAGCGGGGGGGCCTTCCTACAATGAGCAGTTCTTC.

This clone occurred a few times. The CDR3 sequence: CASSLGTSGSNEQFF. CDR3 in DNA: TGTGCCAGCAGTTTAGGGACTAGCGGGTCCAATGAGCAGTTCTTC. The V gene is TRBV28, the J gene TRBJ2-1, with 12 bases matching TRBD2. This CDR3 has 15 residues. V shed 2 bases, J shed 6 bases, and the junction held 2 bases outside the gene matches. Germline V gives CDR1 MDHEN, CDR2 SYDVKM.

This sequence joins TRBV27 and TRBJ2-5; 7 positions match TRBD1. Germline loops: CDR1 MNHEY, CDR2 SMNVEV (reference sequence). J gave up 9 bases and V 6 bases, and 16 bases lay outside the gene matches. The CDR3 has 15 amino acids. The CDR3 reads CASSPLQGEYGAQYF. The CDR3 DNA reads TGTGCCAGCAGCCCCTTGCAGGGGGAATACGGGGCCCAGTACTTC.

The V call is TRBV6-5, the J call TRBJ2-7, with a tentative D call TRBD2 (5 bases). The V end was cut by 4 bases, the J end by 4 bases, with 11 bases between. This CDR3 is built from 13 residues. Looked up from germline, CDR1 is MNHEY and CDR2 is SVGAGI. The chain's CDR3 is CASSFRGGYEQYF. The CDR3 region has the DNA TGTGCCAGCAGTTTCCGAGGAGGATACGAGCAGTACTTC.